This T cell receptor beta chain was captured by sequencing in a study of blood T cells in healthy people across ages. The V gene's germline CDR1 is SNHLY and CDR2 FYNNEI. This CDR3 region has 12 residues. Study conclusions and caveats: Researchers report that TCR beta diversity correlated strongly with naive T cell percentage.

Sample-barcoded 5' priming and a J-beta primer mix drove a second PCR of about 6 to 12 cycles. A tag from a template-switch adaptor with 12 random nucleotides marked each cDNA molecule. TCRdb fed the 5' RACE reads into MiXCR, producing one record per CDR3 protein. Of roughly 500,000 distinct CDR3 sequences listed, 24% are singletons. In the case of this clonotype: Its antigen is currently unknown. Sequence at one end of the junction differs from germline and may be a read error.

The sample was also reused in another study, on T cells of mothers and their children. From that second work: Three healthy Caucasian mothers and their six children were the donors.

The specimen sequenced was blood. This chain connects TRBV2 to TRBJ2-5; tentative D call: TRBD1 (6 bases). The TCR comes from a boy younger than 18 in good health. CDR3 coding DNA: TGTGCCAGCAGCGCGCCAGGGGAGACCCGGTACTTC. This encodes CASSAPGETRYF.